This T cell receptor beta chain was observed in a study of neurological immune-mediated disorders. Study-level findings and limits: Private repertoires in all groups were suggested by the finding that expanded clones across subjects shared no CDR3 amino acid sequences. HTLV-1-associated myelopathy had the most TCR clonal expansion, and multiple sclerosis had the least, less than healthy controls.

The cDNA was generated by 5'RACE with 10-nucleotide random UMIs. MiXCR, applied by TCRdb to the 5' RACE reads, yields one record per CDR3 protein. The repertoire holds tens of thousands of distinct CDR3 sequences, around a tenth seen once, with about 6.6% in the top ten. This sample's time point: longitudinal time-point 1 (baseline). For the unsorted libraries, 2 million PBMCs stored at -80 C served as input. On this clonotype itself: What it binds is not known. A much larger clone differs from this one at a single base, so this may be a read error.

The CDR3 is 17 amino acids. Germline V gene lookup returns CDR1 SGHKS and CDR2 YYEKEE (reference sequence). V dropped 3 bases and J dropped 2 bases, with 18 bases sitting between them. This sequence originates from a male donor with HTLV-1-associated myelopathy (HAM/TSP). Specimen: PBMCs. The V and J genes are TRBV5-5 and TRBJ2-4, with D possibly being TRBD1 (6 bases). CDR3 residues: CASSWGLGAGSKNIQYF. CDR3 coding DNA: TGTGCCAGCAGCTGGGGGCTGGGGGCAGGGTCCAAAAACATTCAGTACTTC.